This is a list of T cell receptor beta chains from one sample in a study of blood T cell repertoires in COVID-19. Repertoires were generated with immunoSEQ multiplex PCR, while TCRdb's copy carries only in-frame clones and drops some. The sample carries 71,000 or so clones, 86% recorded once. Sequenced material: peripheral blood. The receptors stem from a man aged 80 or over in a cohort sampled during active COVID-19. Both conserved end residues are part of each CDR3. A D gene is named only where the DNA matches it firmly. Not all rows give a size; the values are once, few, many and, for expanded clones, a class.

NA	NA	TRBV11-2	TRBJ2-5	CASSSRETQYF	TGTGCCAGCAGCTCGCGAGAGACCCAGTACTTC
NA	NA	TRBV4-1	TRBJ2-3	CASSQEKLNPYTDTQYF	TGCGCCAGCAGCCAAGAAAAGCTCAACCCGTACACAGATACGCAGTATTTT
NA	NA	TRBV14	TRBJ2-2	CASSPQGTGELFF	TGTGCCAGCAGCCCCCAGGGCACCGGGGAGCTGTTTTTT
NA	TRBD1	TRBV27	TRBJ1-4	CASSLWGQEGEKLFF	TGTGCCAGCAGTTTATGGGGACAGGAGGGTGAAAAACTGTTTTTT
NA	TRBD1	TRBV18	TRBJ2-3	CASHGQGAYTQYF	TGTGCCAGCCATGGACAGGGGGCTTATACGCAGTATTTT
few	TRBD1	TRBV7-9	TRBJ2-2	CASSSGQGASGELFF	TGTGCCAGCAGCTCGGGACAGGGTGCGAGCGGGGAGCTGTTTTTT
NA	NA	TRBV27	TRBJ1-2	CASTKGVGNYGYTF	TGTGCCAGCACCAAGGGGGTAGGGAACTATGGCTACACCTTC
NA	TRBD1	TRBV2	TRBJ2-2	CASSRTGRRDTGELFF	TGTGCCAGCAGCCGGACAGGGAGAAGAGACACCGGGGAGCTGTTTTTT
NA	TRBD1	TRBV7-9	TRBJ1-2	CASSLAWGRDRDNYGYTF	TGTGCCAGCAGCTTAGCGTGGGGACGGGACAGGGATAACTATGGCTACACCTTC
NA	TRBD2	TRBV20-1	TRBJ2-5	CSASTGGETQYF	TGCAGTGCTAGTACGGGGGGTGAGACCCAGTACTTC
NA	TRBD1	TRBV3-1/TRBV3-2	TRBJ2-3	CASSLTGDRTDTQYF	TGTGCCAGCAGCCTTACAGGGGACCGCACAGATACGCAGTATTTT
NA	NA	TRBV28	TRBJ1-3	CASSLGGNSGNTIYF	TGTGCCAGCAGTTTAGGGGGGAACTCTGGAAACACCATATATTTT
NA	NA	TRBV19	TRBJ2-2	CASIGRGFGDTGELFF	TGTGCCAGTATCGGCAGGGGCTTCGGGGACACCGGGGAGCTGTTTTTT
NA	NA	TRBV12-3/TRBV12-4	TRBJ2-3	CASNPFGTDTQYF	TGTGCCAGCAATCCTTTCGGCACAGATACGCAGTATTTT
NA	NA	TRBV15	TRBJ1-2	CATSRGSLFNYGYTF	TGTGCCACCAGCAGAGGTTCTCTTTTTAACTATGGCTACACCTTC
NA	TRBD2	TRBV5-4	TRBJ2-7	CASSFGTSGYEQYF	TGTGCCAGCAGCTTCGGGACTAGCGGGTACGAGCAGTACTTC
few	TRBD2	TRBV7-2	TRBJ2-1	CASSFRLRGGGEQFF	TGTGCCAGCAGCTTCAGGTTGCGGGGGGGAGGTGAGCAGTTCTTC
NA	NA	TRBV7-9	TRBJ2-6	CASSFVETGDVLTF	TGTGCCAGCAGCTTCGTCGAGACAGGCGACGTCCTGACTTTC
NA	TRBD1	TRBV6-1	TRBJ1-1	CASSEDRGSEAFF	TGTGCCAGCAGTGAAGACAGGGGTTCCGAAGCTTTCTTT
once	TRBD1	TRBV5-4	TRBJ2-2	CASSDFPTGTANTGELFF	TGTGCCAGCAGCGACTTCCCGACCGGGACAGCGAACACCGGGGAGCTGTTTTTT
NA	TRBD1	TRBV7-2	TRBJ2-4	CASSLGDRAYIQYF	TGTGCCAGCAGCTTAGGGGACAGGGCTTACATTCAGTACTTC
NA	NA	TRBV20-1	TRBJ2-1	CSARARGMVFF	TGCAGTGCTAGGGCCCGGGGAATGGTGTTCTTC
NA	TRBD2	TRBV2	TRBJ2-3	CASSTRSGTDTDTQYF	TGTGCCAGCAGCACTCGGAGCGGGACCGACACAGATACGCAGTATTTT
NA	NA	TRBV21-1	TRBJ2-7	CASSKPGQRSYEQYF	TGTGCCAGCAGCAAACCGGGACAGAGGTCCTACGAGCAGTACTTC